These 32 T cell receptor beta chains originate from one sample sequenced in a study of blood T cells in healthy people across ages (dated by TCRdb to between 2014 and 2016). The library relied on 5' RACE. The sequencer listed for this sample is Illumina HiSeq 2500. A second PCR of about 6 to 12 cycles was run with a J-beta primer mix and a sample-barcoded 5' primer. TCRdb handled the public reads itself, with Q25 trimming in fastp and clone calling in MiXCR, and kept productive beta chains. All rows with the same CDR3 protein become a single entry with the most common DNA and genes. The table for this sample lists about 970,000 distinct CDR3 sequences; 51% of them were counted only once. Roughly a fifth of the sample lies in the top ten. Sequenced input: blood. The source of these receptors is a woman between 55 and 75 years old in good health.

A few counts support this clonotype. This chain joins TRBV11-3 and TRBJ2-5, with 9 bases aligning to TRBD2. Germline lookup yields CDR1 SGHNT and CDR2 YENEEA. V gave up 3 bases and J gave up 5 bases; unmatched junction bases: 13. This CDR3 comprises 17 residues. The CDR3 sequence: CASSFGGSGRGQETQYF. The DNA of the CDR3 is TGTGCCAGCAGCTTTGGAGGTAGCGGGAGAGGGCAGGAGACCCAGTACTTC.

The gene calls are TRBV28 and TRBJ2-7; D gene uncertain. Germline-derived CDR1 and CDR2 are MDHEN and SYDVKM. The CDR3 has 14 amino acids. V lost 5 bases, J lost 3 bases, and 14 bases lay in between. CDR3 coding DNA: TGTGCCAGCAGTCGTTATGCATGGGGCTACGAGCAGTACTTC. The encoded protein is CASSRYAWGYEQYF.

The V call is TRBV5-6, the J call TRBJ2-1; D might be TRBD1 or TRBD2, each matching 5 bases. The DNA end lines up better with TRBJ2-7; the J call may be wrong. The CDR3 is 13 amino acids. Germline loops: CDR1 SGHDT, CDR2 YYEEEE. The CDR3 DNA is TGTGCCAGCAGGAGGGGCTCCTACAATGAGCAGTACTTC. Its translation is CASRRGSYNEQYF.

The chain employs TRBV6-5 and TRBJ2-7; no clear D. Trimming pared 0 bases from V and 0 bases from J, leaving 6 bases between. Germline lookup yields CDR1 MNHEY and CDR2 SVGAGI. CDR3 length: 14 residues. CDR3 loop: CASSYSFSSYEQYF. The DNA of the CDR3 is TGTGCCAGCAGTTACTCGTTCAGCTCCTACGAGCAGTACTTC.

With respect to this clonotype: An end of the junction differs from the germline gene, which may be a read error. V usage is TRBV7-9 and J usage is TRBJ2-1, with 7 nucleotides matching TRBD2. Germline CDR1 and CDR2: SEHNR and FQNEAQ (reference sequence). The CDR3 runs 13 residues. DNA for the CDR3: TGTGCCAGCAACTTCGGGACTAACAACGAGCAGTTCTTC. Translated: CASNFGTNNEQFF.

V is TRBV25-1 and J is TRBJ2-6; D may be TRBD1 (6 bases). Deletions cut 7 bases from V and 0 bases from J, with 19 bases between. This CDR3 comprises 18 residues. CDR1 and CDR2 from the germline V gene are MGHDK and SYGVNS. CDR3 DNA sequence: TGTGCCAGCACTGAGAACCTGAGGGGGTACTCTGGGGCCAACGTCCTGACTTTC. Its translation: CASTENLRGYSGANVLTF.

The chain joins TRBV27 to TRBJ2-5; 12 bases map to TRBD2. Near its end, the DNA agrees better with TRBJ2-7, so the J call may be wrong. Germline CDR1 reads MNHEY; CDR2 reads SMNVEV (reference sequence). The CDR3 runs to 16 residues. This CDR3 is CASSSPGLAGTYEQYF. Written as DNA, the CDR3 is TGTGCCAGCAGTAGCCCCGGACTAGCGGGAACCTACGAGCAGTACTTC.

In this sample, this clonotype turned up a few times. The CDR3 region is CSARDPLGGSLNEQFF. The DNA for the CDR3 is TGCAGTGCTAGAGATCCGCTGGGCGGGAGTTTGAATGAGCAGTTCTTC. The V and J genes are TRBV20-1 and TRBJ2-1; 7 bases agree with TRBD2. The V segment lost 0 bases and the J segment 7 bases; nucleotides outside the gene matches: 12. Germline CDR1 is DFQATT and CDR2 is SNEGSKA (reference sequence). CDR3 length: 16 amino acids.

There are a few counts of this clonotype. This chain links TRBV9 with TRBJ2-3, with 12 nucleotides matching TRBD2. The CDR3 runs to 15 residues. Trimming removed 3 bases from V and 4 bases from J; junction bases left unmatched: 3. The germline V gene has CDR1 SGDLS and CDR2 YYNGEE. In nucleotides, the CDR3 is TGTGCCAGCAGCGGCCTAGCGGGAGGGCCAGATACGCAGTATTTT. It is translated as CASSGLAGGPDTQYF.

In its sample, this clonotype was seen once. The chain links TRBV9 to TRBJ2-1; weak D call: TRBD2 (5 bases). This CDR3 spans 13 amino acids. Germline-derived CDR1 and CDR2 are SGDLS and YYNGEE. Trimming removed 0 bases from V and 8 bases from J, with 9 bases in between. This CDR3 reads CASSVGGMDEQFF. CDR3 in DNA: TGTGCCAGCAGCGTAGGAGGGATGGATGAGCAGTTCTTC. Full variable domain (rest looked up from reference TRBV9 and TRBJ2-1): DSGVTQTPKHLITATGQRVTLRCSPRSGDLSVYWYQQSLDQGLQFLIQYYNGEERAKGNILERFSAQQFPDLHSELNLSSLELGDSALYFCASSVGGMDEQFFGPGTRLTVL.

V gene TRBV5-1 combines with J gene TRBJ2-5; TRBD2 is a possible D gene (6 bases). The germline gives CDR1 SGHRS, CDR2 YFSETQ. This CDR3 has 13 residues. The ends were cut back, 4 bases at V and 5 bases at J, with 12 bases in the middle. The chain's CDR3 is CASSRLGPETQYF. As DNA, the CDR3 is TGCGCCAGCAGCAGACTAGGGCCGGAGACCCAGTACTTC.

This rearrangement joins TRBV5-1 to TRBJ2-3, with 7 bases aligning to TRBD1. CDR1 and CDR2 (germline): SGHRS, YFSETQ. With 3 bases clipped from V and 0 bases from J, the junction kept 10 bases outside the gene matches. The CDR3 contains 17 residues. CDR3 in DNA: TGCGCCAGCAGCTCGGGACAGCTCGATGCTAGCACAGATACGCAGTATTTT. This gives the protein CASSSGQLDASTDTQYF.

The CDR3 protein is CASSLAATGEQYF. The CDR3 DNA reads as TGTGCCAGCAGCTTAGCTGCGACAGGTGAGCAGTACTTC. The chain recombines TRBV7-7 with TRBJ2-5; tentative D call: TRBD1 (6 bases). V dropped 0 bases and J dropped 11 bases, with 13 bases sitting between them. This CDR3 is built from 13 residues. CDR1 is SSHAT, CDR2 FNYEAQ, per germline (reference sequence). The full variable domain, with the rest looked up from reference TRBV7-7 and TRBJ2-5, is GAGVSQSPRYKVTKRGQDVTLRCDPISSHATLYWYQQALGQGPEFLTYFNYEAQPDKSGLPSDRFSAERPEGSISTLTIQRTEQRDSAMYRCASSLAATGEQYFGPGTRLLVL.

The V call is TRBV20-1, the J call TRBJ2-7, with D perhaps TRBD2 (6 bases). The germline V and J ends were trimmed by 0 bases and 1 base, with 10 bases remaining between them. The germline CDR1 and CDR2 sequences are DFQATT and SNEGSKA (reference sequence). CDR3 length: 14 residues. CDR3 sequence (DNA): TGCAGTGCTAGAGATCTGCGGGAATCCTACGAGCAGTACTTC. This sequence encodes CSARDLRESYEQYF.

This chain's CDR3 is CASGLQGPPQHF. DNA for the CDR3: TGTGCCAGCGGGCTACAGGGCCCTCCCCAGCATTTT. J is TRBJ1-5 and V is TRBV12-3 or TRBV12-4; D is possibly TRBD1 (6 bases). The CDR3 covers 12 residues. Trimming took off 8 bases at V and 10 bases at J, with 15 bases between the two ends.

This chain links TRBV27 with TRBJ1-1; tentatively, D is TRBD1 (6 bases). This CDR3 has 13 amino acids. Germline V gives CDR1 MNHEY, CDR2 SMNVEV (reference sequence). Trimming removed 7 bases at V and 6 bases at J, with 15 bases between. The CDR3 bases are TGTGCCAGCATGGAAGGGGGGTGGGCTGAAGCTTTCTTT. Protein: CASMEGGWAEAFF.

DNA for the CDR3: TGTGCCAGCACCCCACCAATAAAAGATACGCAGTATTTT. It specifies CASTPPIKDTQYF. This rearrangement joins TRBV28 to TRBJ2-3; D gene unclear. V dropped 7 bases and J dropped 5 bases, with 13 bases sitting between them. The germline gives CDR1 MDHEN, CDR2 SYDVKM. The CDR3 is made up of 13 amino acids.

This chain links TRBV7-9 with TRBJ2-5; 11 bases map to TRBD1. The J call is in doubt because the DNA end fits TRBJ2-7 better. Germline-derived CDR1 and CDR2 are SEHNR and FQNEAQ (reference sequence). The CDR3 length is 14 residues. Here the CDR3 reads CASSWGQGEYEQYF. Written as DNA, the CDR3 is TGTGCCAGCAGCTGGGGACAGGGGGAGTACGAGCAGTACTTC.

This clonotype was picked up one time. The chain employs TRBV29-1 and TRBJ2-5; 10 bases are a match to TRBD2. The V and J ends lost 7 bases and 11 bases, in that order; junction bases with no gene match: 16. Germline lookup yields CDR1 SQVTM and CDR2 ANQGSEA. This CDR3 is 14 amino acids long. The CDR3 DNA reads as TGCAGCGGGATGCTAGCGGGAGCTAACAATGAGCAGTACTTC. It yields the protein CSGMLAGANNEQYF.

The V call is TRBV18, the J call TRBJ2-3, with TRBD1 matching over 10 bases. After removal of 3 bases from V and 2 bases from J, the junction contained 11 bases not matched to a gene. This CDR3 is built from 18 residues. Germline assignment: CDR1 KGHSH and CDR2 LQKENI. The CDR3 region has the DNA TGTGCCAGCTCACCGGGACAGGGGATGCTTGGAGACACAGATACGCAGTATTTT. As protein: CASSPGQGMLGDTDTQYF.

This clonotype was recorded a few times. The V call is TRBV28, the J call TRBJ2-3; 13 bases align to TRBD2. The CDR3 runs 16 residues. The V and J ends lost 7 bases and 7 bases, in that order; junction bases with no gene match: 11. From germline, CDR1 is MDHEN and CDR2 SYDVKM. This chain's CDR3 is CASKGTSGKTGYTQYF. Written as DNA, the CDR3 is TGTGCCAGCAAGGGGACTAGCGGGAAAACCGGGTATACGCAGTATTTT. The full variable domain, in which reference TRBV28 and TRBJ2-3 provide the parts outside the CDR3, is DVKVTQSSRYLVKRTGEKVFLECVQDMDHENMFWYRQDPGLGLRLIYFSYDVKMKEKGDIPEGYSVSREKKERFSLILESASTNQTSMYLCASKGTSGKTGYTQYFGPGTRLTVL.

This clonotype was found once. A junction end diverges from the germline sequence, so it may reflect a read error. The CDR3: CASSSRDRDEQNF. DNA of the CDR3: TGTGCCAGCAGCTCCCGGGACAGGGACGAGCAGAACTTC. The chain combines TRBV7-9 with TRBJ2-4; 9 bases align to TRBD1. The CDR3 sequence is 13 residues long. Germline V gives CDR1 SEHNR, CDR2 FQNEAQ (reference sequence).

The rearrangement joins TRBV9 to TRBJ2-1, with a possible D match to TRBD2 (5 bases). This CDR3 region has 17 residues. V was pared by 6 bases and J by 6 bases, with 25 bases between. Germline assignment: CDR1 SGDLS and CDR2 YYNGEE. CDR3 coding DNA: TGTGCCAGCAACAAAATTACCGGGATCATGGGGTCCAATGAGCAGTTCTTC. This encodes CASNKITGIMGSNEQFF.

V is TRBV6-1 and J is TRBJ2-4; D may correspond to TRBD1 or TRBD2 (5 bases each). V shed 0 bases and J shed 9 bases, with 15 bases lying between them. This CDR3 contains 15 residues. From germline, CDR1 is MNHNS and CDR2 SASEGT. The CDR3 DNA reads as TGTGCCAGCAGTGAAGCGCATGGGGCAGGGAGCATTCAGTACTTC. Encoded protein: CASSEAHGAGSIQYF.

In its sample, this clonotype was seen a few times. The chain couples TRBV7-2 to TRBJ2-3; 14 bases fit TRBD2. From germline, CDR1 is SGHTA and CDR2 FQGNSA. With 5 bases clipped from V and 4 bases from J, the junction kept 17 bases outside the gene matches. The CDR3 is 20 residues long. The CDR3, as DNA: TGTGCCAGCAGCGTGCGAACGGGACCGGGACTAGCGGGAGTTCCAGATACGCAGTATTTT. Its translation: CASSVRTGPGLAGVPDTQYF.

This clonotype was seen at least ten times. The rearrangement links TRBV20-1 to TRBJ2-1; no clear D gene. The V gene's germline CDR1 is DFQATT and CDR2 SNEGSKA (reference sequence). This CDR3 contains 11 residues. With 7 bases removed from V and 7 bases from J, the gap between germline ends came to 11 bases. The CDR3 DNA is TGCAGTGGGGCTGTCTGGAATGAGCAGTTCTTC. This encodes CSGAVWNEQFF.

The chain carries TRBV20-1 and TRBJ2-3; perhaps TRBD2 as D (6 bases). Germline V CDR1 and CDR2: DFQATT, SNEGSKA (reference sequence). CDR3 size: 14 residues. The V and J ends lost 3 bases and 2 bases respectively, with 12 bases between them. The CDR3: CSASRGATTDTQYF. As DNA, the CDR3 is TGCAGTGCTAGTCGCGGGGCGACCACAGATACGCAGTATTTT.

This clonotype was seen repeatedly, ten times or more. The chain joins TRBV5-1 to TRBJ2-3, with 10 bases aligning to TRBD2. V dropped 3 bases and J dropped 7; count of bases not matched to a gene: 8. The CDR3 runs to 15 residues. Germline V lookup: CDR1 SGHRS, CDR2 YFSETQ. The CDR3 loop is CASSSQAGGPNTQYF. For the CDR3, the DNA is TGCGCCAGCAGCTCCCAAGCGGGAGGGCCGAATACGCAGTATTTT. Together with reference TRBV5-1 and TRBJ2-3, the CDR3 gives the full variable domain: KAGVTQTPRYLIKTRGQQVTLSCSPISGHRSVSWYQQTPGQGLQFLFEYFSETQRNKGNFPGRFSGRQFSNSRSEMNVSTLELGDSALYLCASSSQAGGPNTQYFGPGTRLTVL.

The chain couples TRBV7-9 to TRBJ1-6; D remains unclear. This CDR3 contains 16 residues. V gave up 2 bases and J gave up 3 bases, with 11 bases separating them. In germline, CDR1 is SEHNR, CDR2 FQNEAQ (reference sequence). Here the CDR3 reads CASSLRASVYNSPLHF. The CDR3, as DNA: TGTGCCAGCAGCTTAAGGGCAAGCGTCTATAATTCACCCCTCCACTTT.

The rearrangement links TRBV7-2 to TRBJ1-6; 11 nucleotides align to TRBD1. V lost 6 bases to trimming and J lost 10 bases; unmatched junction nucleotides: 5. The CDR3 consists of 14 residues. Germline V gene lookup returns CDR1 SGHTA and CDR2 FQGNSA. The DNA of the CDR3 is TGTGCCAGCAGTCGGGACAGGGGGGGCTCACCCCTCCACTTT. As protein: CASSRDRGGSPLHF. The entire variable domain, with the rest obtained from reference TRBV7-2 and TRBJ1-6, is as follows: GAGVSQSPSNKVTEKGKDVELRCDPISGHTALYWYRQSLGQGLEFLIYFQGNSAPDKSGLPSDRFSAERTGGSVSTLTIQRTQQEDSAVYLCASSRDRGGSPLHFGNGTRLTVT.

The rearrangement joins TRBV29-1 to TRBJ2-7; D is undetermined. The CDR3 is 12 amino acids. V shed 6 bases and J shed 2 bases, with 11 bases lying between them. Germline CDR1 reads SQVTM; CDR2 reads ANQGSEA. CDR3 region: CSVREGAYEQYF. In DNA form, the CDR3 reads TGCAGCGTCAGAGAAGGAGCCTACGAGCAGTACTTC.

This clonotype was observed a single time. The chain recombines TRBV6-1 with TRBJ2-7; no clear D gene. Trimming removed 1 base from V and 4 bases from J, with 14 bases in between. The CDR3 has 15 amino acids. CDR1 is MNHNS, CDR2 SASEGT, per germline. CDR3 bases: TGTGCCAGCAGTGAAGTGCCAGGATCAGTATACGAGCAGTACTTC. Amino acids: CASSEVPGSVYEQYF.